One and the same sample provided the 2 T cell receptor beta chains below, sequenced in a study of blood T cell repertoires in COVID-19. The data were produced by immunoSEQ multiplex PCR, yet TCRdb's version contains in-frame clones alone and is incomplete. The sample lists roughly 320,000 clones, around 86% occurring once. The sequenced material came from PBMCs or T cells enriched from blood (not recorded which). Receptors originate from a man aged 25-45 years who had recovered from COVID-19.

This chain connects TRBV28 to TRBJ1-1, with TRBD1 matching over 9 bases. Per germline, CDR1 MDHEN and CDR2 SYDVKM. This CDR3 spans 17 amino acids. V lost 3 bases and J lost 5; bases outside the gene matches: 13. Here the CDR3 reads CASSLSALRDRATEAFF. The DNA of the CDR3 is TGTGCCAGCAGTTTGTCCGCCCTCCGGGACAGGGCTACTGAAGCTTTCTTT.

The V gene is TRBV6-5, the J gene TRBJ2-2, with D unresolved. Per the germline V gene, CDR1 is MNHEY and CDR2 is SVGAGI. Trimming took off 2 bases at V and 6 bases at J, with 4 bases between the two ends. CDR3 length: 12 amino acids. The CDR3 bases are TGTGCCAGCAGTTACCTTCCCGGGGAGCTGTTTTTT. This translates into CASSYLPGELFF.